The rows below give T cell receptor beta chains drawn from one sample of a study of CD8+ T cells in alopecia areata. Clones were read by immunoSEQ multiplex PCR, and TCRdb kept only the in-frame ones, dropping some. The repertoire has about 200,000 clones, approximately 61% of them found once; the top ten carry 0.95% to 1.1%. This sample comprised CD4+ T cells sorted from blood, obtained at week 24, from a patient treated with tofacitinib. These TCRs come from a human donor with alopecia areata. CDR3s include the opening cysteine and the closing phenylalanine or tryptophan. Fields, in order: V gene, D gene, clone size, J gene, CDR3 DNA, CDR3 protein. A D gene is named only where the DNA matches it firmly. The size field is filled for only some rows; it gives once, few, many or a size class.

>TRBV5-1|NA|NA|TRBJ2-1
TGCGCCAGCAGCTTGGGAAGTGAGCAGTTCTTC
CASSLGSEQFF
>TRBV11-3|NA|NA|TRBJ2-1
TGTGCCAGCAGCTACGAAGGGGGAAGTGAGCAGTTCTTC
CASSYEGGSEQFF
>TRBV29-1|NA|NA|TRBJ2-7
TGCAGCGTTGGGGCAGGGACCTACGAGCAGTACTTC
CSVGAGTYEQYF
>TRBV5-1|NA|NA|TRBJ2-2
TGCGCCAGCAGACCCGACAGTGCCGGGGAGCTGTTTTTT
CASRPDSAGELFF
>TRBV4-3|NA|NA|TRBJ2-5
TGCGCCAGCAGCCAAGAAGGGGGATGGCAAGAGACCCAGTACTTC
CASSQEGGWQETQYF
>TRBV5-1|NA|NA|TRBJ2-1
TGCGCCAGCAGCTCTACCGGGACTTGGAGCTCCTACAATGAGCAGTTCTTC
CASSSTGTWSSYNEQFF
>TRBV30|NA|NA|TRBJ1-1
TGTGCCTGGAGTGTGGTCGGGGGAGCTTTCTTT
CAWSVVGGAFF
>TRBV5-6|NA|NA|TRBJ2-5
TGTGCCAGCAGCTTGCAGCTACAAGAGACCCAGTACTTC
CASSLQLQETQYF
>TRBV9|TRBD1|NA|TRBJ2-1
TGTGCCAGCAGCGTAGCCCCCCAAGGACAGGGCAATGAGCAGTTCTTC
CASSVAPQGQGNEQFF
>TRBV29-1|NA|few|TRBJ2-7
TGCAGCGTTAGAGGGCTGGGACCCTACGAGCAGTACTTC
CSVRGLGPYEQYF
>TRBV15|NA|few|TRBJ1-4
TGTGCCACCAGCAGAGAGGGGACTGTTGATGAAAAACTGTTTTTT
CATSREGTVDEKLFF
>TRBV30|TRBD1|once|TRBJ1-6
TGTGCCTGGAGGGGACAGGTTAATTCACCCCTCCACTTT
CAWRGQVNSPLHF
>TRBV29-1|TRBD1|NA|TRBJ1-2
TGCAGCGTTCTTCCGATCGACAGGGGATATGGCTACACCTTC
CSVLPIDRGYGYTF
>TRBV6-1|NA|NA|TRBJ1-5
TGTGCCAGCTCAAGACCGGGTTATAGCAATCAGCCCCAGCATTTT
CASSRPGYSNQPQHF
>TRBV29-1|TRBD1|NA|TRBJ1-1
TGCAGCGTGAGACAGGGGGCGGGGCGGAACACTGAAGCTTTCTTT
CSVRQGAGRNTEAFF
>TRBV30|TRBD1|few|TRBJ1-6
TGTGCCTGGAGTCGGGGACAGGGCAATTCACCCCTCCACTTT
CAWSRGQGNSPLHF
>TRBV2|NA|few|TRBJ2-5
TGTGCCAGCAGCGGACAGCTAAAGGGAGAGACCCAGTACTTC
CASSGQLKGETQYF
>TRBV7-2|TRBD1|NA|TRBJ2-3
TGTGCCAGCAGCTTGAAGGGGGCCTTTACAGATACGCAGTATTTT
CASSLKGAFTDTQYF
>TRBV5-1|NA|few|TRBJ2-5
TGCGCCAGCAGCTCCACCCGGGCCCTCGGGACCCAGTACTTC
CASSSTRALGTQYF
>TRBV23-1|TRBD1|few|TRBJ1-4
TGCGCCAGCAGTCCGACAGGGCCTGAAAAACTGTTTTTT
CASSPTGPEKLFF
>TRBV14|TRBD1|NA|TRBJ2-5
TGTGCCAGCAGCCAAGTTTGGGTTTGGAGACTACCAACAGGGGCCCAGTACTTC
CASSQVWVWRLPTGAQYF
>TRBV6-1|TRBD1|NA|TRBJ1-5
TGTGCCAGCAGTTGGACAGGGGGTATTCAGCCCCAGCATTTT
CASSWTGGIQPQHF
>TRBV29-1|NA|NA|TRBJ2-7
TGCAGCGTTGCCCTTCTCCAGGGGAGGGTCGAGCAGTACTTC
CSVALLQGRVEQYF
>TRBV18|NA|NA|TRBJ2-2
TGTGCCAGCTCACCAGCAGGGGCCCCCGGGGAGCTGTTTTTT
CASSPAGAPGELFF
>TRBV6-1|NA|few|TRBJ2-2
TGTGCCAGCAGTGAAAATTTTCGGGGGGAGCTGTTTTTT
CASSENFRGELFF
>TRBV30|NA|NA|TRBJ2-4
TGTGCCTGGGGGGCGGGCATTCAGTACTTC
CAWGAGIQYF
>TRBV30|TRBD2|NA|TRBJ2-3
TGTGCCTGGAGTCCCGGGACTAGCGGACTCACAGATACGCAGTATTTT
CAWSPGTSGLTDTQYF
>TRBV19|NA|few|TRBJ2-4
TGTGCCAGTAGTATGGCTGGAGCCAAAAACATTCAGTACTTC
CASSMAGAKNIQYF
>TRBV27|NA|once|TRBJ1-1
TGTGCCAGCAGTTTTTCCCAGGTCTTGGGGAACACTGAAGCTTTCTTT
CASSFSQVLGNTEAFF